This T cell receptor beta chain is drawn from a study of blood T cell repertoires in COVID-19. Deletions cut 3 bases from V and 4 bases from J, with 12 bases between. Germline assignment: CDR1 SGHNT and CDR2 YYREEE (reference sequence). CDR3 size: 14 residues. Sequencing was performed with immunoSEQ multiplex PCR; in TCRdb, only in-frame clones are kept and a portion is missing. The repertoire holds hundreds of thousands of clones, with about 93% as singletons. Seattle enrolled patients during active infection and tracked them longitudinally. The V call is TRBV5-4, the J call TRBJ2-3; unclear D gene. Sequences were obtained from peripheral blood. The sequence derives from a man between 60 and 75 years old with COVID-19, enrolled during active disease. CDR3 DNA: TGTGCCAGCAGCTATGACCCCCGGGCAGATACGCAGTATTTT. It codes for CASSYDPRADTQYF. The entire variable domain, with the rest obtained from reference TRBV5-4 and TRBJ2-3, is as follows: ETGVTQSPTHLIKTRGQQVTLRCSSQSGHNTVSWYQQALGQGPQFIFQYYREEENGRGNFPPRFSGLQFPNYSSELNVNALELDDSALYLCASSYDPRADTQYFGPGTRLTVL.